The rows below give T cell receptor beta chains drawn from one sample of a study of cytomegalovirus exposure and HLA in healthy donors. Clones were read by immunoSEQ multiplex PCR, and TCRdb kept only the in-frame ones, dropping some. The sample includes over 40,000 clones, under 75% of them seen just once. The sample taken for sequencing was PBMCs. These TCRs come from a man aged 25 to 40 in good health and CMV-seronegative. The CDR3 runs from the conserved cysteine through the conserved F or W. D genes are given only for firm matches. Some rows mark clone size as missing; the rest say once, few, many or name a class of expanded clone.

. | TRBJ1-3 | TRBV5-1 | . | CASSPGGTGNTIYF | TGCGCCAGCAGCCCGGGGGGAACTGGAAACACCATATATTTT
. | TRBJ1-5 | TRBV30 | . | CAWNGGGNQPQHF | TGTGCCTGGAACGGGGGGGGAAATCAGCCCCAGCATTTT
TRBD1 | TRBJ1-2 | TRBV13 | . | CASSSWTGENGYTF | TGTGCCAGCAGCTCCTGGACAGGAGAAAATGGCTACACCTTC
TRBD2 | TRBJ2-7 | TRBV5-1 | . | CASSPLAGSPGVEQYF | TGCGCCAGTAGTCCTCTAGCGGGAAGTCCTGGGGTCGAGCAGTACTTC
TRBD1 | TRBJ2-1 | TRBV6-1 | . | CASSEVGTGEQFF | TGTGCCAGCAGTGAAGTCGGGACAGGAGAGCAGTTCTTC
. | TRBJ1-2 | TRBV15 | . | CATSRDHVREGYTF | TGTGCCACCAGCAGAGATCATGTCAGGGAAGGCTACACCTTC
. | TRBJ2-5 | TRBV14 | . | CASSQDGGGFRETQYF | TGTGCCAGCAGCCAAGATGGGGGCGGTTTTCGGGAGACCCAGTACTTC
. | TRBJ1-2 | TRBV6-1 | . | CASSASGTRKNGYTF | TGTGCCAGCAGCGCTTCCGGGACAAGGAAAAATGGCTACACCTTC
TRBD2 | TRBJ2-2 | TRBV5-4 | . | CASSLASGVNTGELFF | TGTGCCAGCAGCTTGGCTAGCGGGGTGAACACCGGGGAGCTGTTTTTT
TRBD1 | TRBJ2-5 | TRBV25-1 | . | CASSEPTGGLETQYF | TGTGCCAGCAGTGAACCGACAGGGGGGTTAGAGACCCAGTACTTC
TRBD2 | TRBJ2-7 | TRBV7-9 | . | CASSLQGTGGNEQYF | TGTGCCAGCAGCTTACAGGGTACGGGAGGAAACGAGCAGTACTTC
. | TRBJ2-7 | TRBV11-2 | once | CASSLDVGAGAYEQYF | TGTGCCAGCAGCTTAGACGTGGGGGCGGGGGCCTACGAGCAGTACTTC
TRBD1 | TRBJ1-3 | TRBV15 | . | CATRDSPGNTIYF | TGTGCCACCCGGGACAGCCCTGGAAACACCATATATTTT
TRBD1 | TRBJ2-2 | TRBV27 | once | CASRPPGQINTGELFF | TGTGCCAGCAGACCGCCGGGACAGATAAACACCGGGGAGCTGTTTTTT
. | TRBJ1-5 | TRBV7-8 | . | CASSEGGLEPQHF | TGTGCCAGCAGCGAAGGAGGGTTGGAGCCCCAGCATTTT
TRBD2 | TRBJ2-7 | TRBV30 | few | CAWSKGGASRHYEQYF | TGTGCCTGGAGTAAGGGAGGGGCTAGCAGGCACTACGAGCAGTACTTC
TRBD2 | TRBJ2-1 | TRBV29-1 | . | CSVDGGANLYNEQFF | TGCAGCGTTGACGGGGGGGCAAATTTGTACAATGAGCAGTTCTTC
TRBD2 | TRBJ2-5 | TRBV13 | . | CASSSLSRLAGNLQETQYF | TGTGCCAGCAGCTCCCTTTCGCGGCTAGCGGGAAACCTCCAAGAGACCCAGTACTTC
. | TRBJ1-1 | TRBV29-1 | . | CSVWGVTEAFF | TGCAGCGTTTGGGGGGTCACTGAAGCTTTCTTT
. | TRBJ1-1 | TRBV4-1 | few | CASSRGLHTEAFF | TGCGCCAGCAGCCGGGGGCTTCACACTGAAGCTTTCTTT
TRBD1 | TRBJ1-5 | TRBV7-9 | . | CASSLVSGTGSNQPQHF | TGTGCCAGCAGCTTAGTATCGGGGACAGGGAGCAATCAGCCCCAGCATTTT
TRBD2 | TRBJ2-3 | TRBV2 | medium-sized | CASLADTDTQYF | TGTGCCAGCCTAGCGGACACAGATACGCAGTATTTT
. | TRBJ1-3 | TRBV2 | . | CASSDGQGFSSGNTIYF | TGTGCCAGCAGTGATGGGCAGGGTTTTAGCTCTGGAAACACCATATATTTT
TRBD1 | TRBJ1-1 | TRBV6-1 | . | CASTPGQGPNTEAFF | TGTGCCAGCACCCCGGGACAGGGACCGAACACTGAAGCTTTCTTT
. | TRBJ2-7 | TRBV10-3 | . | CAISDGESYEQYF | TGTGCCATCAGTGACGGGGAGTCCTACGAGCAGTACTTC
. | TRBJ1-1 | TRBV6-5 | . | CASARGEAEAFF | TGTGCCAGCGCACGGGGGGAGGCTGAAGCTTTCTTT
TRBD2 | TRBJ2-5 | TRBV19 | . | CASSMDAGGLATQYF | TGTGCCAGTAGTATGGACGCGGGAGGGTTGGCGACCCAGTACTTC
TRBD1 | TRBJ2-2 | TRBV25-1 | . | CASRTNRGSYGELFF | TGTGCCAGCAGAACTAACAGGGGATCGTACGGGGAGCTGTTTTTT
TRBD1 | TRBJ1-3 | TRBV7-9 | . | CASSSLGTGGFRNTIYF | TGTGCCAGCAGCTCTTTAGGGACAGGGGGCTTTCGAAACACCATATATTTT
TRBD1 | TRBJ2-7 | TRBV5-1 | . | CASSLWTGSYEQYF | TGCGCCAGCAGCCTGTGGACAGGGTCTTACGAGCAGTACTTC
. | TRBJ2-7 | TRBV14 | . | CASSQGGPYEQYF | TGTGCCAGCAGCCAGGGGGGACCCTACGAGCAGTACTTC
. | TRBJ2-3 | TRBV5-6 | . | CASSYGNADTQYF | TGTGCCAGCAGCTACGGGAACGCAGATACGCAGTATTTT
TRBD2 | TRBJ2-3 | TRBV5-1 | . | CASSLGLAGATDTQYF | TGCGCCAGCAGTCTGGGGTTAGCGGGAGCAACAGATACGCAGTATTTT
. | TRBJ2-7 | TRBV30 | . | CACSAQNYEQYF | TGTGCCTGTTCAGCACAGAACTACGAGCAGTACTTC